This entry features one T cell receptor beta chain sequence. This clonotype was seen a few times. Which antigen it targets is not known. Nothing much larger sits one base from this clone, and base qualities are not available. V trim: 2 bases; J trim: 1 base; unmatched bases: 10. From a lookup of the germline V gene, CDR1 and CDR2 are SGHVS and FQNEAQ. Including cysteine and phenylalanine, the CDR3 has 19 amino acids. The read is trimmed to its CDR3 DNA, 57 bases read in frame from base 1. This sample was taken from a study of response to subunit inactivated influenza vaccine (dated by TCRdb to 2016 to 2018). About the study as a whole: To follow how T cells responded to a trivalent subunit inactivated influenza vaccine, the researchers relied on deep quantitative profiling of the T cell receptor repertoire.

Findings and caveats that apply to the study as a whole: The authors suggested that each seasonal influenza vaccination may recruit only a limited number of new T cells.

Library preparation was by RT-PCR. The sequencing machine was an Illumina HiSeq 2500. TCRdb reworked the public reads: Q25 trimming with fastp, MiXCR clone assembly, productive beta chains retained. CDR3 protein duplicates are merged, each entry listing the most common genes and DNA. The sample profile shows over 800,000 distinct CDR3 sequences; approximately 22% of them were found once. Jointly, the top ten make up roughly 10% of the sample. Recombination linked TRBV7-8 to TRBJ2-1, and 11 bases in between align with TRBD2. Specimen: PBMCs from blood, collected more than 4 days after vaccination. This TCR derives from a man aged 50 to 59 who received an inactivated influenza vaccine. Donor details come from another sample of the same person, matched by shared clones. CDR3 protein: CASSLNYVLAGVSYNEQFF. Read as DNA, the sequence is TGTGCCAGCAGCTTAAACTACGTACTAGCGGGAGTTTCCTACAATGAGCAGTTCTTC. Reference TRBV7-8 and TRBJ2-1 genes cover what lies past the CDR3, so the full variable domain is GAGVSQSPRYKVAKRGQDVALRCDPISGHVSLFWYQQALGQGPEFLTYFQNEAQLDKSGLPSDRFFAERPEGSVSTLKIQRTQQEDSAVYLCASSLNYVLAGVSYNEQFFGPGTRLTVL.